This T cell receptor (beta chain) was obtained from a study of shared clonotypes between healthy human individuals. Study-wide points: Larger richness was generally estimated for naive than memory subsets.

As regards this clone: Its matching antigen is unknown.

The germline gives CDR1 SGHAT, CDR2 FQDESV (reference sequence). This CDR3 spans 14 amino acids. The trim removed 6 bases at V and 8 bases at J, leaving 6 bases unmatched. Deep-level settings were used for running the assay. Replicate PCRs for sorted subsets used about 200 ng DNA; this equaled 25,000 to 35,000 T cell genomes. The protocol was immunoSEQ multiplex PCR, while the TCRdb copy is restricted to in-frame clones and leaves out a portion. The data hold 2 million to 3 million clones, with approximately 94% observed a single time. A CD45RA+ naive subset and a CD45RA-negative memory subset were split from CD4+ cells.

J is TRBJ1-4 and V is TRBV11-1; 10 bases are a match to TRBD1. The sample comprised naive CD4+ T cells from PBMCs. Regarding subset: CD45RA+ positively selected. The source is a young man in good health. Some clones in this sample may be carry-over from other donors' samples. CDR3 loop: CASSTGTGVEKLFF. The CDR3 DNA reads as TGTGCCAGCAGTACCGGGACAGGGGTCGAAAAACTGTTTTTT. Variable domain in full (rest from reference TRBV11-1 and TRBJ1-4): EAEVAQSPRYKITEKSQAVAFWCDPISGHATLYWYRQILGQGPELLVQFQDESVVDDSQLPKDRFSAERLKGVDSTLKIQPAELGDSAMYLCASSTGTGVEKLFFGSGTQLSVL.